The 14 T cell receptor beta chains below all came from one sample that was sequenced in a study of blood T cell repertoires in COVID-19. The repertoire was sequenced with immunoSEQ multiplex PCR; TCRdb's copy has only in-frame clones and lacks some. The sample holds 150,000 to 200,000 clones, about 83% seen once. Material: peripheral blood. The source is a young man with active or convalescent COVID-19.

This chain connects TRBV6-1 to TRBJ1-2; D is uncertain. The CDR3 runs to 14 residues. Between the trimmed V and J ends, which lost 1 base and 3 bases, there was a span of 9 bases. Germline-derived CDR1 and CDR2 are MNHNS and SASEGT. CDR3 sequence: CASSEGATHYGYTF. Here the CDR3 DNA reads TGTGCCAGCAGTGAAGGGGCAACTCACTATGGCTACACCTTC.

This clone has only a few counts. The chain is built from TRBV7-9 and TRBJ2-1, with 12 bases identical to TRBD2. This CDR3 has 16 amino acids. Trimming took 3 bases from V and 4 from J; bases not matched to a gene: 4. Germline V gives CDR1 SEHNR, CDR2 FQNEAQ (reference sequence). The CDR3 DNA is TGTGCCAGCAGCTTTCCCCTAGCGGGGGGGTACAATGAGCAGTTCTTC. Protein sequence: CASSFPLAGGYNEQFF.

V usage is TRBV5-1 and J usage is TRBJ2-5; tentatively, D is TRBD2 (5 bases). This CDR3 region has 15 residues. V lost 5 bases and J lost 2, with 16 bases in between. Looked up from germline, CDR1 is SGHRS and CDR2 is YFSETQ. CDR3 sequence (DNA): TGCGCCAGCAGATCCTCCGGGATGCCTCAAGAGACCCAGTACTTC. Amino acid sequence: CASRSSGMPQETQYF.

The CDR3 loop reads CASSLVPQGVTYNSPLHF. CDR3 sequence (DNA): TGCGCCAGCAGCTTGGTACCACAGGGTGTCACCTATAATTCACCCCTCCACTTT. The V call is TRBV5-1, the J call TRBJ1-6; possibly TRBD1 for D (6 bases). Trimming removed 0 bases from V and 2 bases from J, with 15 bases in between. CDR1 and CDR2 (germline): SGHRS, YFSETQ. CDR3 length equals 18 residues.

The chain links TRBV3-1 (or the pseudogene TRBV3-2) to TRBJ1-3, with D hard to call. Germline V CDR1 and CDR2: LGHDT, YNNKEL (reference sequence). This CDR3 has 13 amino acids. Trimming stripped 4 bases from V and 3 bases from J, with 7 bases between. The DNA of the CDR3 is TGTGCCAGCAGCCTTCGCGGTGGAAACACCATATATTTT. Amino acid sequence: CASSLRGGNTIYF.

This chain joins TRBV30 and TRBJ1-5; D remains ambiguous. The CDR3 runs 13 residues. The germline V gene encodes CDR1 GTSNPN and CDR2 SVGIG (reference sequence). V lost 7 bases, J lost 3 bases, and 13 bases lay in between. The CDR3 DNA sequence: TGTGCCTCCCAGGCAGAAGACAATCAGCCCCAGCATTTT. Translation gives CASQAEDNQPQHF. Looking up the rest from reference TRBV30 and TRBJ1-5 gives the full variable domain: SQTIHQWPATLVQPVGSPLSLECTVEGTSNPNLYWYRQAAGRGLQLLFYSVGIGQISSEVPQNLSASRPQDRQFILSSKKLLLSDSGFYLCASQAEDNQPQHFGDGTRLSIL.

The V gene is TRBV7-2, the J gene TRBJ1-4; D remains unclear. With 5 bases removed from V and 6 bases from J, the gap between germline ends came to 16 bases. The CDR3 has 15 amino acids. Germline-derived CDR1 and CDR2 are SGHTA and FQGNSA. CDR3 loop: CASSPREKADEKLFF. The CDR3 nucleotides read TGTGCCAGCAGCCCGAGGGAAAAGGCGGATGAAAAACTGTTTTTT.

The chain is built from TRBV20-1 and TRBJ2-3, with 7 bases that match TRBD1. The CDR3 is 15 residues long. Looked up from germline, CDR1 is DFQATT and CDR2 is SNEGSKA (reference sequence). The V segment lost 3 bases and the J segment 1 base; nucleotides outside the gene matches: 7. CDR3 amino acids: CSASLRDRGTDTQYF. DNA of the CDR3: TGCAGTGCTAGTTTACGGGACAGAGGCACAGATACGCAGTATTTT.

This sequence joins TRBV21-1 and TRBJ2-7; TRBD1 reflects the table's D call only, with no check against the DNA. TRBV21-1 is labeled a pseudogene. This CDR3 spans 16 amino acids. CDR3 nucleotides: TGTGCCAGCAGCAAAGAGGGAGGACAGGGTTACTACGAGCAGTACGTC. It is translated as CASSKEGGQGYYEQYV.

This clone was detected only once. The rearrangement joins TRBV11-2 to TRBJ2-3; D remains ambiguous. Germline-derived CDR1 and CDR2 are SGHAT and FQNNGV. V lost 3 bases and J 3 bases, leaving 13 bases between the germline ends. This CDR3 contains 15 residues. This CDR3 reads CASSLPPLKTDTQYF. In nucleotides, the CDR3 is TGTGCCAGCAGCTTGCCTCCCCTAAAGACAGATACGCAGTATTTT. Looking up the rest from reference TRBV11-2 and TRBJ2-3 gives the full variable domain: EAGVAQSPRYKIIEKRQSVAFWCNPISGHATLYWYQQILGQGPKLLIQFQNNGVVDDSQLPKDRFSAERLKGVDSTLKIQPAKLEDSAVYLCASSLPPLKTDTQYFGPGTRLTVL.

V usage is TRBV5-4 and J usage is TRBJ2-3; 13 bases are shared with TRBD2. The V gene's germline CDR1 is SGHNT and CDR2 YYREEE (reference sequence). The ends lost 3 bases at V and 1 base at J; junction bases unmatched: 8. This CDR3 is built from 18 residues. CDR3 in DNA: TGTGCCAGCAGCTACGGGACTAGCGGGATCCGGGGCACAGATACGCAGTATTTT. The encoded protein is CASSYGTSGIRGTDTQYF. The variable domain in full, with the rest retrieved from reference TRBV5-4 and TRBJ2-3, is ETGVTQSPTHLIKTRGQQVTLRCSSQSGHNTVSWYQQALGQGPQFIFQYYREEENGRGNFPPRFSGLQFPNYSSELNVNALELDDSALYLCASSYGTSGIRGTDTQYFGPGTRLTVL.

This clone showed up just once. The J gene is TRBJ2-7, the V gene TRBV7-2, with 7 bases fitting TRBD2. The CDR3 sequence is 13 residues long. V lost 3 bases to trimming and J lost 6 bases; unmatched junction nucleotides: 5. Germline V CDR1 and CDR2: SGHTA, FQGNSA. The CDR3: CASSFAPSGEQYV. CDR3 bases: TGTGCCAGCAGCTTCGCTCCTAGCGGCGAGCAGTACGTC.

V gene TRBV5-6 combines with J gene TRBJ1-6, with 8 bases matching TRBD1. V was clipped by 4 bases and J by 4 bases; unmatched bases: 10. Germline CDR1 reads SGHDT; CDR2 reads YYEEEE. The CDR3 has 17 amino acids. DNA for the CDR3: TGTGCCAGCAGCGCGCAAACAGGGGGTAGTTATAATTCACCCCTCCACTTT. It specifies CASSAQTGGSYNSPLHF.

This chain joins TRBV9 and TRBJ2-3; 9 bases agree with TRBD1. The CDR3 has 17 amino acids. CDR1 SGDLS and CDR2 YYNGEE come from the germline V gene. V lost 6 bases and J lost 4; bases outside the gene matches: 15. This chain's CDR3 is CASTANPGTGRADTQYF. CDR3 DNA: TGTGCCAGCACCGCCAATCCAGGGACAGGGAGAGCAGATACGCAGTATTTT.